This entry lists 26 T cell receptor beta chains sequenced from one sample in a study of shared clonotypes between healthy human individuals (dated by TCRdb to 2018 to 2021). Libraries came from the immunoSEQ multiplex PCR assay. The immuneACCESS repertoire file appears here via TCRdb, limited to in-frame rearrangements. These files lack a portion of the clones; in checked studies, under half of the deficit traces to unresolved V genes, and the cause of the others is not known. This sample is represented by roughly 2.5 million clones; 90% to 95% of them were singletons. The ten largest clones take up 0.13% to 0.15% of the sample. Sequenced sample: naive CD4+ T cells sorted from blood. Read against the paper, the sample's cell subset or site label means: CD45RA+ positively selected. The receptor set was obtained from a man aged 18 to 30 in good health.

The count of this clone is one. The chain is built from TRBV6-5 and TRBJ1-3, with D possibly TRBD1 on 5 matching bases. This CDR3 is 13 amino acids long. Trimming stripped 5 bases from V and 2 bases from J, with 7 bases between. Looked up from germline, CDR1 is MNHEY and CDR2 is SVGAGI. CDR3 in amino acids: CASSGGPGNTIYF. In nucleotides, the CDR3 is TGTGCCAGCAGTGGGGGACCTGGAAACACCATATATTTT.

This clone was seen more than once but under ten times. The rearrangement links TRBV7-9 to TRBJ1-1, with D perhaps TRBD1 (5 bases). CDR1 is SEHNR and CDR2 is FQNEAQ in the germline V gene (reference sequence). V was clipped by 2 bases and J by 1 base, with 8 bases between them. The CDR3 loop spans 14 amino acids. CDR3 sequence (DNA): TGTGCCAGCAGCTTAAAGGGACCGAACACTGAAGCTTTCTTT. Protein sequence: CASSLKGPNTEAFF. Filled out from reference TRBV7-9 and TRBJ1-1, the complete variable domain reads DTGVSQNPRHKITKRGQNVTFRCDPISEHNRLYWYRQTLGQGPEFLTYFQNEAQLEKSRLLSDRFSAERPKGSFSTLEIQRTEQGDSAMYLCASSLKGPNTEAFFGQGTRLTVV.

This rearrangement joins TRBV2 to TRBJ2-2, with TRBD2 identical over 9 bases. The germline gives CDR1 SNHLY, CDR2 FYNNEI. CDR3 length equals 20 residues. Trimming cost V 4 bases and J 4 bases; bases outside gene matches: 19. The CDR3 DNA is TGTGCCAGCAGTGGGGACGATCCCGGGACTAGCTCCCGTTTCACCGGGGAGCTGTTTTTT. Protein sequence: CASSGDDPGTSSRFTGELFF.

A single count supports this clone. The chain recombines TRBV19 with TRBJ1-6, with no clear D. Germline V gene sequence: CDR1 LNHDA, CDR2 SQIVND (reference sequence). The CDR3 spans 14 residues. Trimming removed 3 bases at V and 6 bases at J, with 9 bases between. The CDR3 sequence: CASSMVQSNSPLHF. CDR3 bases: TGTGCCAGTAGTATGGTGCAGTCTAATTCACCCCTCCACTTT. The whole variable domain, remainder taken from reference TRBV19 and TRBJ1-6, is DGGITQSPKYLFRKEGQNVTLSCEQNLNHDAMYWYRQDPGQGLRLIYYSQIVNDFQKGDIAEGYSVSREKKESFPLTVTSAQKNPTAFYLCASSMVQSNSPLHFGNGTRLTVT.

The chain has TRBV11-2 and TRBJ2-7; D is undetermined. CDR1 and CDR2 (germline): SGHAT, FQNNGV. Trimming removed 4 bases from V and 7 bases from J, with 20 bases in between. The CDR3 loop spans 15 amino acids. The CDR3 DNA follows: TGTGCCAGCAGCTCAAGTTGGCAGAGAGGTGGGGAGCAGTACTTC. Translated: CASSSSWQRGGEQYF. Full variable domain (missing parts from reference TRBV11-2 and TRBJ2-7): EAGVAQSPRYKIIEKRQSVAFWCNPISGHATLYWYQQILGQGPKLLIQFQNNGVVDDSQLPKDRFSAERLKGVDSTLKIQPAKLEDSAVYLCASSSSWQRGGEQYFGPGTRLTVT.

Remarks on this clone: This sample also contains other DNA sequences that code for the same CDR3. The chain is built from TRBV6-5 and TRBJ2-1; D possibly matches TRBD1 or TRBD2 (6 bases each). The length of the CDR3 is 12 residues. Germline CDR1 MNHEY, CDR2 SVGAGI. V was shortened by 5 bases and J by 7 bases, with 9 bases between the two germline ends. Here the CDR3 reads CASSRGGNEQFF. The DNA for the CDR3 is TGTGCCAGCAGTCGAGGGGGGAATGAGCAGTTCTTC.

The chain has TRBV6-5 and TRBJ2-1, with 9 bases identical to TRBD2. CDR1 is MNHEY, CDR2 SVGAGI, per germline. The junction had 3 bases not matched to a gene; V was cut back by 5 bases and J by 10 bases. The CDR3 consists of 12 residues. The CDR3 bases are TGTGCCAGCAGTGGCCTAGCGGGGGAGCAGTTCTTC. Translation: CASSGLAGEQFF.

The chain couples TRBV7-3 to TRBJ2-1; possible D gene TRBD1, 7 bases. The CDR3 loop spans 13 amino acids. Germline V gives CDR1 SGHTA, CDR2 FQGTGA. The V end was cut by 5 bases, the J end by 12 bases, with 17 bases between. The CDR3 loop is CASSPRGEFPQFF. Here the CDR3 DNA reads TGTGCCAGCAGCCCCAGGGGGGAATTCCCGCAGTTCTTC.

In its sample, this clone was seen once. This chain connects TRBV6-5 to TRBJ1-1; 10 nucleotides line up with TRBD1. V lost 5 bases and J lost 5; bases outside the gene matches: 8. Germline-derived CDR1 and CDR2 are MNHEY and SVGAGI. The CDR3 is 15 residues long. The CDR3 loop reads CASSMGDRGLTEAFF. As DNA, the CDR3 is TGTGCCAGCAGTATGGGAGACAGGGGGCTAACTGAAGCTTTCTTT.

The rearrangement links TRBV2 to TRBJ1-1; 8 positions agree with TRBD1. CDR3 length: 13 amino acids. The J segment lost 4 bases and the V segment lost 7 bases, leaving 5 bases of the junction unmatched. In germline, CDR1 is SNHLY, CDR2 FYNNEI. CDR3 coding DNA: TGTGCCAGCACAGGACAGGGCATCACTGAAGCTTTCTTT. Amino acids: CASTGQGITEAFF.

V usage is TRBV5-4 and J usage is TRBJ2-7; 7 nucleotides align to TRBD2. Germline values: CDR1 SGHNT, CDR2 YYREEE (reference sequence). The CDR3 has 15 residues. J gave up 6 bases and V 0 bases, and 9 bases lay outside the gene matches. The CDR3 DNA reads as TGTGCCAGCAGCTTGGGTTTGCGGGAGTCAAGCGAGCAGTACTTC. This gives the protein CASSLGLRESSEQYF.

The DNA for the CDR3 is TGTGCCAGCTCACCTACCGGGACAGCGGGCTACGAGCAGTACTTC. Amino acids: CASSPTGTAGYEQYF. The chain couples TRBV18 to TRBJ2-7, with TRBD1 as a possible D gene (7 bases). The germline V and J ends were trimmed by 3 bases and 3 bases, with 15 bases remaining between them. Germline loops: CDR1 KGHSH, CDR2 LQKENI. The CDR3 runs to 15 residues.

This chain joins TRBV13 and TRBJ2-7; 8 bases are a match to TRBD1. CDR3 length: 20 residues. With V trimmed by 1 base and J by 0 bases, 17 bases remained unmatched. Per germline, CDR1 PRHDT and CDR2 FYEKMQ (reference sequence). CDR3 sequence (DNA): TGTGCCAGCAGCTTAGAAAGAGACAGGGGCCCGAAGTTGAGCTCCTACGAGCAGTACTTC. This gives the protein CASSLERDRGPKLSSYEQYF.

This clone was detected a few times. The chain links TRBV19 to TRBJ2-1, with 13 bases matching TRBD2. V was clipped by 3 bases and J by 9 bases; unmatched bases: 5. CDR3 length: 15 residues. The germline V gene encodes CDR1 LNHDA and CDR2 SQIVND (reference sequence). The CDR3 loop is CASSMTSGGSGEQFF. The CDR3 nucleotides are TGTGCCAGTAGTATGACTAGCGGGGGGTCCGGTGAGCAGTTCTTC.

The chain is built from TRBV10-3 and TRBJ1-1, with no clear D. Per germline, CDR1 ENHRY and CDR2 SYGVKD. This CDR3 has 14 amino acids. V shed 3 bases and J shed 4 bases, with 12 bases lying between them. The CDR3 DNA reads as TGTGCCATCAGTGAAAGTTTTGAGGGCACTGAAGCTTTCTTT. It yields the protein CAISESFEGTEAFF.

This clone has just one count. V and J are TRBV4-1 and TRBJ2-7; 13 bases are shared with TRBD2. CDR3 length: 20 residues. With V trimmed by 0 bases and J by 4 bases, 15 bases remained unmatched. Germline V gives CDR1 MGHRA, CDR2 YSYEKL. The CDR3 loop is CASSQDPGQPLLAGGYEQYF. The CDR3, as DNA: TGCGCCAGCAGCCAAGATCCGGGACAGCCTCTACTAGCGGGAGGGTACGAGCAGTACTTC.

The chain joins TRBV5-1 to TRBJ2-7; 8 nucleotides align to TRBD1. This CDR3 region has 14 residues. Unmatched junction bases numbered 8, after V lost 4 bases and J lost 5 bases. Germline V gives CDR1 SGHRS, CDR2 YFSETQ. DNA of the CDR3: TGCGCCAGCAGCCCGGGACAGGTGGTGGACGAGCAGTACTTC. The encoded protein is CASSPGQVVDEQYF.

A remark on this clone: This CDR3 is also generated by other DNA sequences in the sample. V and J are TRBV28 and TRBJ2-2; 11 nucleotides align to TRBD1. The CDR3 contains 15 residues. Germline CDR1 is MDHEN and CDR2 is SYDVKM. The V segment lost 4 bases and the J segment 5 bases; nucleotides outside the gene matches: 3. CDR3 DNA: TGTGCCAGCAGTTCCCGGGACAGGGGGACCGGGGAGCTGTTTTTT. Protein: CASSSRDRGTGELFF.

The chain carries TRBV4-3 and TRBJ2-2; TRBD2 agrees at 10 bases. The length of the CDR3 is 17 residues. The germline V gene encodes CDR1 LGHNA and CDR2 YSLEER. V shed 0 bases, J shed 2 bases, and the junction held 3 bases outside the gene matches. As DNA, the CDR3 is TGCGCCAGCAGCCAAGAAGCTAGCGGGAGTAACACCGGGGAGCTGTTTTTT. Translated, it gives CASSQEASGSNTGELFF.

In this sample, this clone turned up once. This chain connects TRBV7-2 to TRBJ2-7; D might be TRBD1 (6 bases). The CDR3 covers 15 residues. The V and J ends lost 4 bases and 3 bases respectively, with 16 bases between them. CDR1 and CDR2 (germline): SGHTA, FQGNSA. The CDR3 DNA follows: TGTGCCAGCAGCTCCCAGGGGACGGTTGTCTACGAGCAGTACTTC. This gives the protein CASSSQGTVVYEQYF.

The chain couples TRBV2 to TRBJ1-1; D is uncertain. Germline lookup yields CDR1 SNHLY and CDR2 FYNNEI. The CDR3 loop spans 12 amino acids. Trimming took 5 bases from V and 6 from J, leaving 10 bases between them. CDR3 DNA: TGTGCCAGCAGTCTCTCACCCGCTGAAGCTTTCTTT. Protein sequence: CASSLSPAEAFF.

This CDR3 is CSSRESGYTF. In DNA form, the CDR3 reads TGCAGTAGTAGAGAGAGTGGCTACACCTTC. This chain links TRBV20-1 with TRBJ1-2, with D unresolved. Germline assignment: CDR1 DFQATT and CDR2 SNEGSKA (reference sequence). The CDR3 totals 10 residues. The germline V and J ends were trimmed by 8 bases and 7 bases, with 11 bases remaining between them.

J is TRBJ1-2 and V is TRBV21-1. TRBV21-1 is noted as a pseudogene. This CDR3 spans 12 amino acids. The CDR3 is CASSPRSYGYTF. DNA for the CDR3: TGTGCCAGCAGCCCCAGGAGCTATGGCTACACCTTC.

The chain combines TRBV5-6 with TRBJ2-7; 7 bases are shared with TRBD1. V trimming: 4 bases; J trimming: 9 bases; junction bases outside the gene matches: 7. The CDR3 length is 12 residues. The germline V gene encodes CDR1 SGHDT and CDR2 YYEEEE. This CDR3 reads CASSTGTARQYF. The CDR3 bases are TGTGCCAGCAGCACCGGGACAGCGAGGCAGTACTTC. Full variable domain (remainder filled in from reference TRBV5-6 and TRBJ2-7): DAGVTQSPTHLIKTRGQQVTLRCSPKSGHDTVSWYQQALGQGPQFIFQYYEEEERQRGNFPDRFSGHQFPNYSSELNVNALLLGDSALYLCASSTGTARQYFGPGTRLTVT.

J is TRBJ1-2 and V is TRBV18; TRBD1 aligns across 7 bases. This CDR3 is 15 amino acids long. Germline V lookup: CDR1 KGHSH, CDR2 LQKENI. Trimming removed 3 bases from V and 2 bases from J; junction bases left unmatched: 6. The CDR3 loop is CASSPSGGVNYGYTF. Written as DNA, the CDR3 is TGTGCCAGCTCACCCTCAGGGGGAGTAAACTATGGCTACACCTTC.

The V and J genes are TRBV5-6 and TRBJ2-5, with TRBD2 matching 12 bases. The V and J ends lost 2 bases and 3 bases, in that order; junction bases with no gene match: 2. The CDR3 extends over 15 amino acids. CDR1 SGHDT and CDR2 YYEEEE come from the germline V gene. CDR3 sequence (DNA): TGTGCCAGCAGCTTACGACTAGCGGGGGAAGAGACCCAGTACTTC. Protein product: CASSLRLAGEETQYF.